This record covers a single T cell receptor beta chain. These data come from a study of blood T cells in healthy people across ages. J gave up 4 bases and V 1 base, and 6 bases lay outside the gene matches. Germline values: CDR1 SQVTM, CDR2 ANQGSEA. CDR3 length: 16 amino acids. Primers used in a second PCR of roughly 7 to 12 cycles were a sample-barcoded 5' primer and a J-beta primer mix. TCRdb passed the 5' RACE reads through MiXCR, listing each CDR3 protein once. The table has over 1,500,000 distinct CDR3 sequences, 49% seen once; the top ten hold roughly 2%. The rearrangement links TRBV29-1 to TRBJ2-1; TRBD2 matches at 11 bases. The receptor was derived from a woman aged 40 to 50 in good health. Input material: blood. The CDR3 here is CSVEAGTSGGYNEQFF. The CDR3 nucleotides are TGCAGCGTTGAAGCGGGAACTAGCGGGGGATACAATGAGCAGTTCTTC.